This is a list of T cell receptor beta chains from one sample in a study of cytomegalovirus exposure and HLA in healthy donors. Sequenced by immunoSEQ multiplex PCR; TCRdb stores in-frame clones only, minus some. This sample yields about 160,000 clones, of which around 82% are seen a single time; around 1% belongs to the top ten. The sequenced sample consisted of PBMCs. These TCRs come from a man aged 25-45 years in good health and CMV-seronegative. Each CDR3 is given with its conserved first and last residue. Fields, in order: D gene, V gene, J gene, clone size, CDR3 protein, CDR3 DNA. The D gene is left open where the match is weak. Part of the rows lack a size; the others show once, few, many or a class for expanded clones.

D: TRBD1
V: TRBV11-2
J: TRBJ2-7
size: NA
CDR3: CASSSNPGQGYEQYF
DNA: TGTGCCAGCAGCTCGAATCCTGGACAGGGCTACGAGCAGTACTTC

D: TRBD2
V: TRBV7-9
J: TRBJ2-5
size: NA
CDR3: CASSLDSGGDLVTQYF
DNA: TGTGCCAGCAGCTTAGATAGCGGGGGGGATCTGGTGACCCAGTACTTC

D: TRBD2
V: TRBV11-1
J: TRBJ2-5
size: NA
CDR3: CASSLLLAEETQYF
DNA: TGTGCCAGCAGCTTGCTCCTAGCGGAAGAGACCCAGTACTTC

D: TRBD1
V: TRBV29-1
J: TRBJ2-5
size: NA
CDR3: CSGGTGPETQYF
DNA: TGCAGCGGGGGGACAGGGCCCGAGACCCAGTACTTC

D: NA
V: TRBV7-8
J: TRBJ2-2
size: NA
CDR3: CASSPRKPTGELFF
DNA: TGTGCCAGCAGTCCACGAAAGCCCACCGGGGAGCTGTTTTTT

D: NA
V: TRBV30
J: TRBJ2-1
size: NA
CDR3: CAWSGGHEQFF
DNA: TGTGCCTGGAGTGGGGGCCATGAGCAGTTCTTC

D: TRBD2
V: TRBV18
J: TRBJ2-1
size: NA
CDR3: CASSPPASGRVNEQFF
DNA: TGTGCCAGCTCACCACCGGCTAGCGGGAGGGTGAATGAGCAGTTCTTC

D: TRBD2
V: TRBV29-1
J: TRBJ2-5
size: NA
CDR3: CSVAATSGGPGETQYF
DNA: TGCAGCGTTGCGGCGACTAGCGGGGGGCCCGGAGAGACCCAGTACTTC

D: NA
V: TRBV5-4
J: TRBJ1-6
size: NA
CDR3: CASSLRGIAFSPLHF
DNA: TGTGCCAGCAGCTTGCGGGGGATCGCGTTTTCACCCCTCCACTTT

D: TRBD1
V: TRBV28
J: TRBJ1-1
size: once
CDR3: CASSLDRYTEAFF
DNA: TGTGCCAGCAGTTTGGACAGGTATACTGAAGCTTTCTTT

D: NA
V: TRBV7-6
J: TRBJ2-7
size: NA
CDR3: CASSLAVGLGGTGSYEQYF
DNA: TGTGCCAGCAGCTTAGCGGTCGGATTGGGCGGGACGGGCTCCTACGAGCAGTACTTC

D: NA
V: TRBV18
J: TRBJ1-1
size: NA
CDR3: CASSPLDTEAFF
DNA: TGTGCCAGCTCACCACTCGACACTGAAGCTTTCTTT

D: NA
V: TRBV9
J: TRBJ2-1
size: NA
CDR3: CASSVVYPRGEQFF
DNA: TGTGCCAGCAGCGTAGTATATCCCCGGGGTGAGCAGTTCTTC

D: NA
V: TRBV27
J: TRBJ1-2
size: NA
CDR3: CASRPLTGGSGYGYTF
DNA: TGTGCCAGCAGACCCCTGACAGGTGGTTCGGGCTATGGCTACACCTTC

D: TRBD2
V: TRBV5-6
J: TRBJ2-1
size: NA
CDR3: CASRPLAGVPFF
DNA: TGTGCCAGCAGACCCCTAGCGGGAGTTCCGTTCTTC

D: NA
V: TRBV6-5
J: TRBJ2-3
size: NA
CDR3: CASSSPGDTQYF
DNA: TGTGCCAGCAGTTCACCGGGTGATACGCAGTATTTT

D: TRBD2
V: TRBV6-4
J: TRBJ2-5
size: NA
CDR3: CASSAGRGDQETQYF
DNA: TGTGCCAGCAGTGCTGGTCGGGGGGACCAAGAGACCCAGTACTTC

D: TRBD2
V: TRBV9
J: TRBJ2-2
size: few
CDR3: CASSVGTSGKVGELFF
DNA: TGTGCCAGCAGCGTAGGGACTAGCGGGAAGGTCGGGGAGCTGTTTTTT

D: NA
V: TRBV4-2
J: TRBJ1-4
size: NA
CDR3: CASSQAEIDSNEKLFF
DNA: TGTGCCAGCAGCCAAGCCGAAATAGACAGTAATGAAAAACTGTTTTTT

D: TRBD1
V: TRBV19
J: TRBJ1-4
size: once
CDR3: CASSRTTGGTGEKLFF
DNA: TGTGCCAGTAGTAGGACGACAGGGGGCACTGGTGAAAAACTGTTTTTT

D: TRBD1
V: TRBV4-1
J: TRBJ2-1
size: NA
CDR3: CASSHLQGFSYNEQFF
DNA: TGCGCCAGCAGCCACCTACAGGGGTTTTCCTACAATGAGCAGTTCTTC

D: TRBD2
V: TRBV7-6
J: TRBJ2-7
size: NA
CDR3: CASSPTGGEQYF
DNA: TGTGCCAGCAGCCCTACGGGGGGGGAGCAGTACTTC

D: NA
V: TRBV5-1
J: TRBJ2-3
size: NA
CDR3: CASSLGSLSTDTQYF
DNA: TGCGCCAGCAGCTTGGGTTCCCTTAGCACAGATACGCAGTATTTT

D: NA
V: TRBV29-1
J: TRBJ1-1
size: NA
CDR3: CSVVNSFTEAFF
DNA: TGCAGCGTCGTAAACAGCTTCACTGAAGCTTTCTTT

D: TRBD2
V: TRBV2
J: TRBJ2-1
size: NA
CDR3: CASSEMGLGDWNEQFF
DNA: TGTGCCAGCAGTGAAATGGGACTAGGAGACTGGAATGAGCAGTTCTTC

D: NA
V: TRBV5-4
J: TRBJ1-1
size: NA
CDR3: CASSLPGGETFF
DNA: TGTGCCAGCAGCCTCCCAGGAGGGGAGACTTTCTTT

D: NA
V: TRBV4-1
J: TRBJ2-7
size: NA
CDR3: CASSFDLAPLYEQYF
DNA: TGCGCCAGCAGCTTCGACCTAGCGCCTTTGTACGAGCAGTACTTC

D: TRBD1
V: TRBV30
J: TRBJ1-5
size: once
CDR3: CAWQATGGHQPQHF
DNA: TGTGCCTGGCAAGCGACAGGGGGACATCAGCCCCAGCATTTT

D: NA
V: TRBV6-5
J: TRBJ2-7
size: NA
CDR3: CASIPLGGGMNEQYF
DNA: TGTGCCAGCATCCCGCTGGGGGGGGGCATGAACGAGCAGTACTTC

D: TRBD1
V: TRBV20-1
J: TRBJ1-1
size: NA
CDR3: CSGLQGTEAFF
DNA: TGCAGTGGCTTACAGGGGACTGAAGCTTTCTTT

D: NA
V: TRBV15
J: TRBJ2-3
size: once
CDR3: CATSREVRVPSTDTQYF
DNA: TGTGCCACCAGCAGAGAGGTACGGGTCCCTAGCACAGATACGCAGTATTTT

D: TRBD1
V: TRBV5-3
J: TRBJ1-1
size: NA
CDR3: CARSHGTGLNPTEAFF
DNA: TGTGCCAGAAGCCACGGGACAGGCTTGAATCCCACTGAAGCTTTCTTT

D: NA
V: TRBV28
J: TRBJ1-2
size: NA
CDR3: CASSLQGPFGLIGYTF
DNA: TGTGCCAGCAGTTTACAGGGCCCGTTTGGACTAATTGGCTACACCTTC

D: NA
V: TRBV9
J: TRBJ2-1
size: NA
CDR3: CASSVRGSVGSLDEQFF
DNA: TGTGCCAGCAGCGTAAGAGGATCTGTGGGTAGCTTAGATGAGCAGTTCTTC

D: NA
V: TRBV19
J: TRBJ1-5
size: NA
CDR3: CASSKPFGVDRGPQHF
DNA: TGTGCCAGTAGTAAACCTTTCGGGGTAGACCGGGGGCCCCAGCATTTT

D: NA
V: TRBV6-6
J: TRBJ2-5
size: NA
CDR3: CASSYVGPEETQYF
DNA: TGTGCCAGCAGTTACGTGGGGCCCGAGGAGACCCAGTACTTC

D: NA
V: TRBV5-4
J: TRBJ1-4
size: NA
CDR3: CASSLVGSNEKLFF
DNA: TGTGCCAGCAGCTTGGTAGGGAGTAATGAAAAACTGTTTTTT

D: NA
V: TRBV11-2
J: TRBJ1-1
size: NA
CDR3: CASSLFPDTEAFF
DNA: TGTGCCAGCAGCTTATTCCCAGACACTGAAGCTTTCTTT

D: NA
V: TRBV5-1
J: TRBJ2-1
size: NA
CDR3: CASSFEKDYYNEQFF
DNA: TGCGCCAGCAGCTTTGAGAAGGACTACTACAATGAGCAGTTCTTC